These T cell receptor beta chains were read from a single sample in a study of blood T cell repertoires in COVID-19. TCRdb's table, derived via immunoSEQ multiplex PCR, lists solely in-frame clones and lacks some. This table holds fewer than 250,000 clones, roughly 82% found once. Sequencing was carried out using peripheral blood. The source of these receptors is a woman aged 70-85 years with acute or convalescent COVID-19. Each CDR3 is given with its conserved first and last residue. D genes are given only for firm matches. Rows give clone size only sometimes, using once, few, many, or a class for an expanded clone.

TRBJ2-3	TRBD2	NA	TRBV4-3	TGCGCCAGCAGCCAAGATAGCGGGGCCGCGCAGTATTTT	CASSQDSGAAQYF
TRBJ1-5	TRBD1	NA	TRBV10-3	TGTGCCATCAGTGCGGGACAGGGGAGCAATCAGCCCCAGCATTTT	CAISAGQGSNQPQHF
TRBJ2-1	TRBD2	NA	TRBV7-2	TGTGCCAGCAGCTTAGCTAGCGGGGCCAATGAGCAGTTCTTC	CASSLASGANEQFF
TRBJ2-7	TRBD2	once	TRBV3-1/TRBV3-2	TGTGCCAGCAGCCAAGCGGGGGGGGCCCTTTCTGGGAACGAGCAGTACTTC	CASSQAGGALSGNEQYF
TRBJ2-1	TRBD1	NA	TRBV18	TGTGCCAGCGGGGACAGCTACAATGAGCAGTTCTTC	CASGDSYNEQFF
TRBJ1-5	NA	NA	TRBV7-2	TGTGCCAGCAGCTTAGTCGGTAGCAATCAGCCCCAGCATTTT	CASSLVGSNQPQHF
TRBJ1-3	NA	NA	TRBV18	TGTGCCAGCTCACCGGCGACAGGTGGGCCCTCTGGAAACACCATATATTTT	CASSPATGGPSGNTIYF
TRBJ2-2	TRBD1	NA	TRBV27	TGTGCCAGCAGGGGGACAGCGAACACCGGGGAGCTGTTTTTT	CASRGTANTGELFF
TRBJ1-2	NA	few	TRBV11-2	TGTGCCAGCAGCTTAGTGTCGGCCAGGAACTATGGCTACACCTTC	CASSLVSARNYGYTF
TRBJ1-5	NA	NA	TRBV7-2	TGTGCCAGCAGCTTAAAGACAGCGGGTCAGCCCCAGCATTTT	CASSLKTAGQPQHF
TRBJ1-1	NA	NA	TRBV18	TGTGCCAGCTCACCACCAGGGATGAGGGTGAGCACTGAAGCTTTCTTT	CASSPPGMRVSTEAFF
TRBJ1-6	NA	NA	TRBV7-2	TGTGCCAGCAGAAGGGGCACCATTTCACCCCTCCACTTT	CASRRGTISPLHF
TRBJ1-1	NA	NA	TRBV7-2	TGTGCCAGCAGCTTAACAGCAAAACTGAACACTGAAGCTTTCTTT	CASSLTAKLNTEAFF
TRBJ1-2	NA	few	TRBV9	TGTGCCAGCAGCGGATTACAGGCCTATGGCTACACCTTC	CASSGLQAYGYTF
TRBJ1-3	NA	NA	TRBV10-3	TGTGCCATCACTGCGGGGGAAATAGGGGCTGGAAACACCATATATTTT	CAITAGEIGAGNTIYF
TRBJ1-5	NA	NA	TRBV9	TGTGCCAGCAGCGTACAGGACAAAGATCAGCCCCAGCATTTT	CASSVQDKDQPQHF
TRBJ1-2	NA	once	TRBV5-4	TGTGCCAGCAGCTTGGACAGGGACTATGGCTACACCTTC	CASSLDRDYGYTF
TRBJ1-5	TRBD1	few	TRBV5-1	TGCGCCAGCAGCTCCGGACAGGGTGGGGAGCCCCAGCATTTT	CASSSGQGGEPQHF
TRBJ1-6	TRBD1	NA	TRBV5-1	TGCGCCAGCAGGAGTGGCAGCTTTACAGGGGGCAATTCACCCCTCCACTTT	CASRSGSFTGGNSPLHF
TRBJ1-5	TRBD1	many	TRBV2	TGTGCCAGCAGTAAATTACAGGGGAGCAATCAGCCCCAGCATTTT	CASSKLQGSNQPQHF
TRBJ2-2	NA	NA	TRBV3-1/TRBV3-2	TGTGCCAGCAGCCAAGATACCCCGGAGGGCAACGGGGAGCTGTTTTTT	CASSQDTPEGNGELFF
TRBJ1-1	NA	NA	TRBV10-3	TGTGCCACCAGAACTATGGTGGACACTGAAGCTTTCTTT	CATRTMVDTEAFF
TRBJ1-1	NA	NA	TRBV5-1	TGCGCCAGCAGCTTGGTAGGCGGAGATAACACTGAAGCTTTCTTT	CASSLVGGDNTEAFF
TRBJ1-2	TRBD1	NA	TRBV19	TGTGCCAGTAGTATAGGTTGGGACAGGGACTCTGGCTATGGCTACACCTTC	CASSIGWDRDSGYGYTF
TRBJ1-6	NA	NA	TRBV3-1/TRBV3-2	TGTGCCAGCAGCCATCGACAGTATAATTCACCCCTCCACTTT	CASSHRQYNSPLHF
TRBJ1-2	NA	NA	TRBV7-2	TGTGCCAGCAGCTTAGCTTATAATGTTAGAAATGGCTACACCTTC	CASSLAYNVRNGYTF
TRBJ1-1	NA	NA	TRBV28	TGTGCCAGCAGTTTCATGGGGCGAGGAACTGAAGCTTTCTTT	CASSFMGRGTEAFF
TRBJ1-5	NA	few	TRBV29-1	TGCAGCGTTGAACAGGGCGGCCAGCCCCAGCATTTT	CSVEQGGQPQHF
TRBJ1-5	NA	NA	TRBV2	TGTGCCAGCAGTGAAAGCTATAGCAATCAGCCCCAGCATTTT	CASSESYSNQPQHF
TRBJ2-7	NA	once	TRBV18	TGTGCCAGCTCCGCAGGACAGTTCTACGAGCAGTACTTC	CASSAGQFYEQYF
TRBJ2-7	NA	NA	TRBV12-3/TRBV12-4	TGTGCCAGCAGTTTGGCCCGGGGCTACGAGCAGTACTTC	CASSLARGYEQYF
TRBJ1-1	NA	NA	TRBV2	TGTGCCAGCAGCCGACAGATTATGAACACTGAAGCTTTCTTT	CASSRQIMNTEAFF
TRBJ2-6	NA	NA	TRBV27	TGTGCCAGCAGTCTCCAGGGGGCCAACGTCCTGACTTTC	CASSLQGANVLTF
TRBJ1-5	NA	NA	TRBV15	TGTGCCACCAGCAGAGATGTTTCAGTGAATCAGCCCCAGCATTTT	CATSRDVSVNQPQHF
TRBJ1-4	NA	few	TRBV19	TGTGCCAGTATCCAACCCGGGGGGGGCCTGTTTTTT	CASIQPGGGLFF
TRBJ1-5	NA	NA	TRBV28	TGTGCCAGCAGCGCGCATAGTGCGGCAGGAGGAAATCAGCCCCAGCATTTT	CASSAHSAAGGNQPQHF
TRBJ1-4	NA	NA	TRBV30	TGTGCCTGGAGGGGGGGACTGGGAGAAAAACTGTTTTTT	CAWRGGLGEKLFF
TRBJ1-1	TRBD1	NA	TRBV5-1	TGCGCCAGCAGCCCTCAGACAGGGGGAGGGACTGAAGCTTTCTTT	CASSPQTGGGTEAFF
TRBJ1-1	NA	once	TRBV2	TGTGCCAGCAGTGTACAGCTGAACACTGAAGCTTTCTTT	CASSVQLNTEAFF
TRBJ1-4	NA	few	TRBV28	TGTGCCAGCAGGGAGAATGAAAAACTGTTTTTT	CASRENEKLFF
TRBJ1-6	NA	NA	TRBV24-1	TGTGCCACCAGTGATCGAGGTGATTCACCCCTCCACTTT	CATSDRGDSPLHF
TRBJ2-3	TRBD1	NA	TRBV29-1	TGCAGCGCCGGGACAGGGGGCTTGGATACGCAGTATTTT	CSAGTGGLDTQYF
TRBJ1-2	TRBD1	NA	TRBV9	TGTGCCAGCAGCGACCGGACAGGTTCGGGCTATGGCTACACCTTC	CASSDRTGSGYGYTF
TRBJ1-4	NA	NA	TRBV2	TGTGCCAGCAGTGAAGATCCGCTATATAATGAAAAACTGTTTTTT	CASSEDPLYNEKLFF
TRBJ1-2	TRBD1	once	TRBV18	TGTGCCAGCTCACCAGGGACAGGGAGCGGCTATGGCTACACCTTC	CASSPGTGSGYGYTF
TRBJ1-1	NA	NA	TRBV6-4	TGTGCCAGCAGTTCTCAGGGCACCACTGAAGCTTTCTTT	CASSSQGTTEAFF
TRBJ1-5	NA	NA	TRBV5-1	TGCGCCAGCAGCTTGGATCCGGGAAATCAGCCCCAGCATTTT	CASSLDPGNQPQHF
TRBJ2-1	NA	NA	TRBV4-3	TGCGCCAGCAGCCAAGATTGGGCGGGCGTGGGATTTGAGCAGTTCTTC	CASSQDWAGVGFEQFF